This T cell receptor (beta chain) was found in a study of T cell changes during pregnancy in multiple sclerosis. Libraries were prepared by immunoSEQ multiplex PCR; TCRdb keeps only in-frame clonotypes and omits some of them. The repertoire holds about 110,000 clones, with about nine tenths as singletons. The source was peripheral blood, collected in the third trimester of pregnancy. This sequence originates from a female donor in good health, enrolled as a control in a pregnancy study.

The CDR3 spells CASSRQGAYYGYTF. CDR3 nucleotides: TGTGCCAGCAGCCGACAGGGGGCTTACTATGGCTACACCTTC. This chain connects TRBV14 to TRBJ1-2; TRBD1 aligns across 10 bases. CDR3 length: 14 residues. V was clipped by 4 bases and J by 3 bases; unmatched bases: 2. CDR1 SGHDN and CDR2 FVKESK come from the germline V gene.